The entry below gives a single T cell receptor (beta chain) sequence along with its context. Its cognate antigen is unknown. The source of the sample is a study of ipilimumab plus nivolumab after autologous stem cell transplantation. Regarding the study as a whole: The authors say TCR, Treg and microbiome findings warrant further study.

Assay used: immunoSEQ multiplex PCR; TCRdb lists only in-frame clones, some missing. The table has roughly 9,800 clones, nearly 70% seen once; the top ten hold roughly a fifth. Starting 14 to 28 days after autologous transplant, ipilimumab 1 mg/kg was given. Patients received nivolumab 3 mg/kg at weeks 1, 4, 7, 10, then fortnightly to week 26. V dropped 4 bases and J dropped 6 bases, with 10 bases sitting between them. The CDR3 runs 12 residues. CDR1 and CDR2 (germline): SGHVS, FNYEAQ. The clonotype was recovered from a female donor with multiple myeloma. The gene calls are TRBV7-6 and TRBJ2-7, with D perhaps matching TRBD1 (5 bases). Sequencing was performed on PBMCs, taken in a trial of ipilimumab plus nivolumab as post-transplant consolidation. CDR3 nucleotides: TGTGCCAGCAGCTGGCCCCAGGGCGAGCAGTACTTC. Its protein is CASSWPQGEQYF.